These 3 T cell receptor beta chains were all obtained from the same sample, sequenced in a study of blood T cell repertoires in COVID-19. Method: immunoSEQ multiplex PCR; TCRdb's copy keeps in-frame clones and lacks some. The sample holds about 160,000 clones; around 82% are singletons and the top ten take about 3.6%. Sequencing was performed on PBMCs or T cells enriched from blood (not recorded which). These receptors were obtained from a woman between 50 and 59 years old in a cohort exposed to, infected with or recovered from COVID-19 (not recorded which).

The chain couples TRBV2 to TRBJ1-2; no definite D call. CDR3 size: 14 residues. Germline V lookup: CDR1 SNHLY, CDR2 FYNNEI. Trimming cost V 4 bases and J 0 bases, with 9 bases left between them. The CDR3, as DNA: TGTGCCAGCAGTGCCCAGGACTCTAACTATGGCTACACCTTC. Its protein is CASSAQDSNYGYTF.

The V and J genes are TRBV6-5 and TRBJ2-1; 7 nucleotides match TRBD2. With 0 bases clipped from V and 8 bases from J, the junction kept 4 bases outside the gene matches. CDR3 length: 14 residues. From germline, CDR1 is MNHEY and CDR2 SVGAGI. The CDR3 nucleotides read TGTGCCAGCAGTTACTCGGGACTACGGTATGAGCAGTTCTTC. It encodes CASSYSGLRYEQFF.

DNA of the CDR3: TGTGCCAGCAGTTACGATGCAGCTGGAAACACCATATATTTT. The encoded protein is CASSYDAAGNTIYF. J is TRBJ1-3 and V is TRBV6-2 or TRBV6-3; no reliable D call. From germline, CDR1 is MNHEY and CDR2 SVGEGT. V was shortened by 2 bases and J by 2 bases, with 7 bases between the two germline ends. This CDR3 comprises 14 residues.